These 16 T cell receptor beta chains share one sample of origin, sequenced in a study of OX40 agonist ivuxolimab in advanced cancers. The assay was immunoSEQ multiplex PCR, and TCRdb's table has in-frame clones only and misses some. The table lists tens of thousands of clones, 85% to 90% of them singletons, with approximately 0.19% in the top ten. Here the sequenced sample was CD4+ or CD8+ T cells sorted from blood, taken in a trial of the OX40 agonist ivuxolimab. Source of these receptors: an adult with an advanced solid tumor such as melanoma, head and neck, liver or kidney cancer.

The rearrangement joins TRBV6-1 to TRBJ2-1, with D possibly matching TRBD2 (5 bases). Trimming shortened V by 4 bases and J by 0 bases, and 10 bases separated the two germline ends. The CDR3 consists of 15 residues. From germline, CDR1 is MNHNS and CDR2 SASEGT. The CDR3 is CASSGGSRSYNEQFF. CDR3 nucleotide sequence: TGTGCCAGCAGTGGAGGGTCCCGCTCCTACAATGAGCAGTTCTTC.

Details on this clone: The junction departs from germline at one end; a sequencing error may be responsible. The chain has TRBV10-3 and TRBJ2-2, with 7 bases that match TRBD1. The length of the CDR3 is 15 residues. The germline V gene has CDR1 ENHRY and CDR2 SYGVKD. DNA of the CDR3: TGCGCTACTTGGCCCGGGACAGTAATCACCGGGGAGCTGTTTTTT. It yields the protein CATWPGTVITGELFF.

The DNA of the CDR3 is TGTGCCAGCAGCCCACAAGGGGGCAGCTATGGCTACACCTTC. Translating gives CASSPQGGSYGYTF. The rearrangement joins TRBV7-3 to TRBJ1-2, with TRBD1 identical over 7 bases. Germline CDR1 SGHTA, CDR2 FQGTGA. The CDR3 is 14 amino acids. J lost 4 bases, V lost 5 bases, and 7 bases had no gene match.

This chain uses TRBV7-2 with TRBJ2-1; D not certain. Germline CDR1 and CDR2: SGHTA and FQGNSA. The CDR3 totals 12 residues. Trimming took off 1 base at V and 7 bases at J, with 5 bases between the two ends. CDR3 DNA: TGTGCCAGCAGCTTAGTTGGAAATGAGCAGTTCTTC. This translates into CASSLVGNEQFF.

The chain carries TRBV27 and TRBJ1-2; possible D gene TRBD1, 5 bases. Between the trimmed V and J ends, which lost 5 bases and 4 bases, there was a span of 17 bases. The CDR3 is made up of 15 amino acids. Per the germline V gene, CDR1 is MNHEY and CDR2 is SMNVEV (reference sequence). The CDR3 sequence is CASSPRRGVVYGYTF. The CDR3 DNA reads TGTGCCAGCAGTCCACGACGGGGGGTTGTCTATGGCTACACCTTC.

This sequence joins TRBV19 and TRBJ1-2; possibly TRBD1 for D (5 bases). This CDR3 spans 16 amino acids. Trimming left V 4 bases short and J 5 bases short, with 20 bases between. Germline-derived CDR1 and CDR2 are LNHDA and SQIVND (reference sequence). CDR3 residues: CASSTPRDGWGYGYTF. DNA for the CDR3: TGTGCCAGTAGTACCCCCCGGGACGGATGGGGGTATGGCTACACCTTC.

The V gene is TRBV21-1, the J gene TRBJ1-2; the table's D call, TRBD1, has no DNA check behind it. TRBV21-1 corresponds to a pseudogene. The CDR3 is made up of 13 amino acids. CDR3 DNA sequence: TGTGCCAGCAGCTTCGGACAGTTAGATGGCTACACCTTC. Its translation: CASSFGQLDGYTF.

The chain is built from TRBV28 and TRBJ2-1; TRBD2 aligns across 13 bases. Trimming cost V 6 bases and J 5 bases; bases outside gene matches: 10. The germline V gene encodes CDR1 MDHEN and CDR2 SYDVKM. This CDR3 region has 17 residues. Here the CDR3 reads CASSGGKGLAGNNEQFF. The DNA for the CDR3 is TGTGCCAGCAGCGGGGGGAAGGGACTAGCGGGGAACAATGAGCAGTTCTTC.

This chain joins TRBV5-6 and TRBJ1-5; the D is unclear. The germline V and J ends were trimmed by 4 bases and 1 base, with 12 bases remaining between them. The CDR3 consists of 15 residues. Germline V gene data show CDR1 as SGHDT and CDR2 as YYEEEE. The CDR3 nucleotides read TGTGCCAGCAGCGTCCGACGGCCGAGCAATCAGCCCCAGCATTTT. Amino acid sequence: CASSVRRPSNQPQHF.

The chain uses TRBV5-1 and TRBJ2-4, with D hard to call. Germline CDR1 and CDR2: SGHRS and YFSETQ. V lost 2 bases, J lost 3 bases, and 15 bases lay in between. This CDR3 comprises 16 residues. DNA for the CDR3: TGCGCCAGCAGCTTTGACTGGCTTGGAGTCAAAAACATTCAGTACTTC. Protein: CASSFDWLGVKNIQYF.

The chain is built from TRBV7-9 and TRBJ2-5; D unclear. This CDR3 is built from 13 residues. Trimming stripped 4 bases from V and 5 bases from J, with 11 bases between. The germline V gene encodes CDR1 SEHNR and CDR2 FQNEAQ (reference sequence). CDR3 residues: CASSSPMAETQYF. CDR3 bases: TGTGCCAGCAGCTCTCCTATGGCGGAGACCCAGTACTTC.

This clone appeared a few times. The chain links TRBV19 to TRBJ2-2; D possibly corresponds to TRBD1 (5 bases). Germline lookup yields CDR1 LNHDA and CDR2 SQIVND (reference sequence). This CDR3 is built from 14 residues. V was pared by 9 bases and J by 0 bases, with 11 bases between. This CDR3 is CASRAFANTGELFF. As DNA, the CDR3 is TGTGCCAGCAGGGCCTTCGCGAACACCGGGGAGCTGTTTTTT. The full variable domain, its missing parts supplied by reference TRBV19 and TRBJ2-2, is DGGITQSPKYLFRKEGQNVTLSCEQNLNHDAMYWYRQDPGQGLRLIYYSQIVNDFQKGDIAEGYSVSREKKESFPLTVTSAQKNPTAFYLCASRAFANTGELFFGEGSRLTVL.

V usage is TRBV19 and J usage is TRBJ1-2; D not certain. The CDR3 covers 15 residues. The V end lost 3 bases, the J end lost 4 bases, and 15 bases lay between the germline ends. Germline CDR1 is LNHDA and CDR2 is SQIVND (reference sequence). CDR3 sequence reads: CASSIGRQPFYGYTF. The CDR3 DNA is TGTGCCAGTAGTATCGGGAGGCAACCTTTCTATGGCTACACCTTC.

This rearrangement joins TRBV5-1 to TRBJ2-4; 10 nucleotides agree with TRBD2. Per the germline V gene, CDR1 is SGHRS and CDR2 is YFSETQ. The V gene end was trimmed by 0 bases and the J gene end by 13 bases; junction bases not matched to a gene: 4. The CDR3 runs to 13 residues. CDR3 sequence (DNA): TGCGCCAGCAGCTTGGCCACTAGCGGGGAGCAGTACTTC. Translating gives CASSLATSGEQYF.

The chain carries TRBV28 and TRBJ1-5, with 7 bases that match TRBD1. CDR3 length: 15 amino acids. Germline V gene data show CDR1 as MDHEN and CDR2 as SYDVKM. V lost 5 bases to trimming and J lost 4 bases; unmatched junction nucleotides: 8. The CDR3 DNA reads as TGTGCCAGCAGTACCCGGGACAGACGAAATCAGCCCCAGCATTTT. This translates into CASSTRDRRNQPQHF.

This chain uses TRBV5-8 with TRBJ2-5; unclear D gene. The germline CDR1 and CDR2 sequences are SGHTS and YDEGEE. Trimming removed 4 bases at V and 4 bases at J, with 17 bases between. The CDR3 loop spans 15 amino acids. CDR3 nucleotide sequence: TGTGCCAGCAGCCCCCGGTCCCACACTATAGAGACCCAGTACTTC. Protein: CASSPRSHTIETQYF.